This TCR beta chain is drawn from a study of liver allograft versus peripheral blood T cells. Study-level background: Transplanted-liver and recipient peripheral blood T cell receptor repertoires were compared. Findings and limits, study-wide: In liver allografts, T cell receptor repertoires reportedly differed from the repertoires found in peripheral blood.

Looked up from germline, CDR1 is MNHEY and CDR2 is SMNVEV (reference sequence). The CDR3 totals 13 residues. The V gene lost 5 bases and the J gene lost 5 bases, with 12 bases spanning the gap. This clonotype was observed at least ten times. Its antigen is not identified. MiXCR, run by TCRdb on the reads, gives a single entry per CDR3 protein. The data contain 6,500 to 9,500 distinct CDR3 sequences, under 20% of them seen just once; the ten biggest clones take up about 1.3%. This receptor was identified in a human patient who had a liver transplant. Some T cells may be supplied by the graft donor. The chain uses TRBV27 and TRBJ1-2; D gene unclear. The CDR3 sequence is CASSQGPVYGYTF. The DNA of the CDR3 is TGTGCCAGCAGTCAAGGGCCGGTTTATGGCTACACCTTC.